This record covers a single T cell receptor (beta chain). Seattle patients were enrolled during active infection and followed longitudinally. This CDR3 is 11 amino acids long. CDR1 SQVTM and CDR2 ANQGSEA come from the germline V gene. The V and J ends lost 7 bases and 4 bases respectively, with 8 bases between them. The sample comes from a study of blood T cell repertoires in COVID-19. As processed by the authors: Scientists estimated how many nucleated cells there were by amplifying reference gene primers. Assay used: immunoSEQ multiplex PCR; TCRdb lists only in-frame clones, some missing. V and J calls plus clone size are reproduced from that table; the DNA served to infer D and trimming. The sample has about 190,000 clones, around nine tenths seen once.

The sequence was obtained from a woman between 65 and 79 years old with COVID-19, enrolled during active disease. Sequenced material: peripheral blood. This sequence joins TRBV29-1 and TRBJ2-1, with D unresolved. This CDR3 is CSGGRYNEQFF. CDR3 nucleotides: TGCAGCGGTGGCAGATACAATGAGCAGTTCTTC.